One and the same sample provided the 5 T cell receptor beta chains below, sequenced in a study of T cells in Graves' hyperthyroidism and ophthalmopathy. The investigators amplified TCR beta CDR3 regions from RNA transcripts. HTBI primers were used for first-round RT-PCR of the TCR CDR3. TCRdb fed the multiplex PCR reads into MiXCR, producing one record per CDR3 protein. The profile covers 700,000 or so distinct CDR3 sequences, with about 15% appearing a single time and approximately 12% taken by the ten largest. Sequences were obtained from blood. These receptors originate from a woman between 50 and 59 years old with Graves' ophthalmopathy.

This clonotype was seen a handful of times. V is TRBV29-1 and J is TRBJ2-3; 9 positions match TRBD1. V was clipped by 6 bases and J by 7 bases; unmatched bases: 8. The CDR3 extends over 13 amino acids. Germline V CDR1 and CDR2: SQVTM, ANQGSEA. CDR3 loop: CSVPGQGLNTQYF. The DNA for the CDR3 is TGCAGCGTCCCGGGACAGGGTTTGAATACGCAGTATTTT.

A remark on this clonotype: This is likely a read error, given that the CDR3 carries no conserved phenylalanine or tryptophan at its end. The chain uses TRBV20-1 and TRBJ1-1; 8 nucleotides match TRBD1. CDR3 size: 13 residues. From germline, CDR1 is DFQATT and CDR2 SNEGSKA (reference sequence). V lost 6 bases to trimming and J lost 2 bases; unmatched junction nucleotides: 5. The DNA for the CDR3 is TGCAGTGCGACACAGGGGGTAAACACTGAAGCTTTCCTT. Protein product: CSATQGVNTEAFL.

The V gene is TRBV9, the J gene TRBJ2-3; D is undetermined. This CDR3 contains 13 residues. V was shortened by 4 bases and J by 9 bases, with 15 bases between the two germline ends. Germline V gene sequence: CDR1 SGDLS, CDR2 YYNGEE. The CDR3 spells CASSSREIRTQYF. CDR3 sequence (DNA): TGTGCCAGCAGCAGTAGAGAGATCAGAACGCAGTATTTT. Using reference TRBV9 and TRBJ2-3 for the parts outside the CDR3, the full variable domain is DSGVTQTPKHLITATGQRVTLRCSPRSGDLSVYWYQQSLDQGLQFLIQYYNGEERAKGNILERFSAQQFPDLHSELNLSSLELGDSALYFCASSSREIRTQYFGPGTRLTVL.

This clonotype was seen many times. The V call is TRBV27, the J call TRBJ2-1, with TRBD1 identical over 8 bases. The CDR3 extends over 14 amino acids. Germline CDR1 MNHEY, CDR2 SMNVEV (reference sequence). V trimming: 5 bases; J trimming: 5 bases; junction bases outside the gene matches: 5. This CDR3 reads CASSPPGGHNEQFF. DNA of the CDR3: TGTGCCAGCAGTCCACCAGGGGGCCACAATGAGCAGTTCTTC.

This clonotype was recorded at least ten times. The chain is built from TRBV6-2 or TRBV6-3 and TRBJ2-7, with 9 bases matching TRBD1. V shed 4 bases and J 5 bases; nucleotides not matched to a gene: 15. CDR3 length: 17 amino acids. Germline values: CDR1 MNHEY, CDR2 SVGEGT. The CDR3 coding sequence is TGTGCCAGCAGTTCACCACTCCGCGGACAGGGGCTCGACGAGCAGTACTTC. It encodes CASSSPLRGQGLDEQYF.